A single sample gave rise to the 19 T cell receptor beta chains below, sequenced in a study of T-cell reconstitution after alpha-beta-depleted transplantation in children. Unique molecular identifiers were incorporated into the prepared TCRbeta library. TCRdb re-derived calls from the PCR reads in MiXCR, one entry per CDR3 protein. The sample contains around 300,000 distinct CDR3 sequences, about 9.5% of which appear only once. The starting material was PBMCs, obtained before TCRalphabeta/CD19-depleted stem cell transplant. The receptors originated from a boy younger than two with acute myeloid leukemia, due to receive a stem cell transplant.

This clonotype has at least ten counts. This chain connects TRBV12-3 or TRBV12-4 to TRBJ2-1; the match to TRBD1 covers 7 bases. The CDR3 loop spans 13 amino acids. J gave up 12 bases and V 6 bases, and 11 bases lay outside the gene matches. This CDR3 is CASSLQGVLGQFF. In DNA, the CDR3 is TGTGCCAGCAGCCTTCAGGGGGTGCTAGGGCAGTTCTTC.

This sequence joins TRBV18 and TRBJ2-1, with unresolved D. The germline V gene has CDR1 KGHSH and CDR2 LQKENI. V lost 0 bases to trimming and J lost 6 bases, with 12 bases between them. The CDR3 spans 15 residues. CDR3 nucleotide sequence: TGTGCCAGCTCACCACCGGGTGTAGGGCCCAATGAGCAGTTCTTC. Its translation is CASSPPGVGPNEQFF.

In the case of this clonotype: A much more abundant neighbour one base away suggests this may be a read error. The chain joins TRBV6-5 to TRBJ2-5; D may correspond to TRBD1 or TRBD2 (5 bases each). Between the trimmed V and J ends, which lost 0 bases and 2 bases, there was a span of 7 bases. Germline CDR1 reads MNHEY; CDR2 reads SVGAGI. This CDR3 spans 14 amino acids. CDR3 protein: CASSYSGAQETQYF. The DNA of the CDR3 is TGTGCCAGCAGTTACTCCGGGGCTCAAGAGACCCAGTACTTC.

This clonotype was observed many times. The chain has TRBV4-3 and TRBJ2-1; D is possibly TRBD1 (5 bases). CDR1 is LGHNA, CDR2 YSLEER, per germline. Between the trimmed V and J ends, which lost 0 bases and 4 bases, there was a span of 16 bases. The CDR3 consists of 17 residues. The CDR3 region is CASSQDTDRELYNEQFF. Here the CDR3 DNA reads TGCGCCAGCAGCCAAGATACCGACAGAGAACTTTACAATGAGCAGTTCTTC.

This clonotype occurred many times. An end of the junction does not agree with germline; a read error may underlie this. The genes are TRBV5-6 and TRBJ2-3; unclear D gene. This CDR3 comprises 14 residues. Germline assignment: CDR1 SGHDT and CDR2 YYEEEE. CDR3 in amino acids: CASSLLGSIDTQYF. CDR3 bases: TGTGCCAGCAGCTTGTTGGGAAGCATAGATACGCAGTATTTT.

This chain links TRBV20-1 with TRBJ1-5; unclear D gene. V was pared by 0 bases and J by 5 bases, with 14 bases between. The CDR3 spans 15 residues. Germline V CDR1 and CDR2: DFQATT, SNEGSKA (reference sequence). CDR3 sequence (DNA): TGCAGTGCTAGAGATGAGTTAGGGCTTGATCAGCCCCAGCATTTT. Translating gives CSARDELGLDQPQHF.

Ten or more counts support this clonotype. J is TRBJ2-7 and V is TRBV20-1, with 8 bases identical to TRBD1. J was trimmed by 5 bases and V by 2 bases; bases with no gene match: 5. The germline V gene has CDR1 DFQATT and CDR2 SNEGSKA (reference sequence). The CDR3 sequence is 13 residues long. The CDR3 sequence: CSARKDRGNEQYF. Written as DNA, the CDR3 is TGCAGTGCTAGAAAAGACAGGGGTAACGAGCAGTACTTC.

This clonotype was seen repeatedly, ten times or more. The chain carries TRBV7-2 and TRBJ2-5; tentatively, D is TRBD2 (6 bases). CDR1 is SGHTA, CDR2 FQGNSA, per germline. Trimming cost V 2 bases and J 3 bases, with 19 bases left between them. This CDR3 spans 17 amino acids. CDR3 protein: CASSLKGTGASEETQYF. CDR3 coding DNA: TGTGCCAGCAGCTTAAAAGGGACGGGAGCCTCAGAAGAGACCCAGTACTTC.

In its sample, this clonotype was seen many times. The J gene is TRBJ1-5, the V gene TRBV5-6, with a tentative D call TRBD1 (5 bases). Between the trimmed V and J ends, which lost 4 bases and 7 bases, there was a span of 9 bases. The CDR3 runs to 12 residues. Germline-derived CDR1 and CDR2 are SGHDT and YYEEEE. The DNA for the CDR3 is TGTGCCAGCAGCGGGGACGGCCAGCCCCAGCATTTT. Protein: CASSGDGQPQHF.

This clonotype appeared a few times. The chain joins TRBV12-3 or TRBV12-4 to TRBJ2-7; D is possibly TRBD1 or TRBD2 (5 bases each). Trimming pared 5 bases from V and 6 bases from J, leaving 17 bases between. CDR3 size: 14 residues. In DNA, the CDR3 is TGTGCCAGCAGTCGAGCCCGAGGGGTCCGCGAGCAGTACTTC. Residues: CASSRARGVREQYF.

There are many counts of this clonotype. In nucleotides, the CDR3 is TGTGCCAGCAGCTCGGGACAGGGGGCTTACACTGAAGCTTTCTTT. Translating gives CASSSGQGAYTEAFF. This sequence joins TRBV7-8 and TRBJ1-1; 12 positions agree with TRBD1. V lost 4 bases and J lost 3; bases outside the gene matches: 3. Germline V lookup: CDR1 SGHVS, CDR2 FQNEAQ. This CDR3 spans 15 amino acids.

This clonotype was observed many times. The CDR3: CASSLDGGRVAEQFF. DNA of the CDR3: TGCGCCAGCAGCTTGGATGGTGGAAGGGTGGCTGAGCAGTTCTTC. The chain joins TRBV5-1 to TRBJ2-1; D unresolved. The CDR3 has 15 residues. V shed 0 bases and J shed 9 bases, with 16 bases lying between them. Looked up from germline, CDR1 is SGHRS and CDR2 is YFSETQ.

In this sample, this clonotype turned up many times. The chain joins TRBV12-3 or TRBV12-4 to TRBJ1-3; 8 bases are a match to TRBD1. The trim removed 10 bases at V and 3 bases at J, leaving 5 bases unmatched. The CDR3 totals 13 residues. The CDR3 loop is CATGQGSGNTIYF. The CDR3 DNA follows: TGTGCCACCGGACAGGGCAGTGGAAACACCATATATTTT.

This clonotype was seen repeatedly, ten times or more. The J gene is TRBJ1-6, the V gene TRBV7-9; D call uncertain. The ends were cut back, 3 bases at V and 0 bases at J, with 6 bases in the middle. From germline, CDR1 is SEHNR and CDR2 FQNEAQ (reference sequence). The CDR3 is 15 amino acids. The CDR3 spells CASSLSSSYNSPLHF. CDR3 DNA sequence: TGTGCCAGCAGCTTGAGTAGCTCCTATAATTCACCCCTCCACTTT.

This clonotype came up many times. The CDR3 DNA follows: TGCAGCGTTGTGGGGGGGGCGCCTGGAAACACCATATATTTT. Protein sequence: CSVVGGAPGNTIYF. The chain employs TRBV29-1 and TRBJ1-3; possibly TRBD1 for D (6 bases). The CDR3 consists of 14 residues. Trimming cost V 4 bases and J 2 bases, with 12 bases left between them. Germline lookup yields CDR1 SQVTM and CDR2 ANQGSEA.

This clonotype was detected many times. This chain uses TRBV29-1 with TRBJ1-1, with 8 bases that match TRBD1. The CDR3 is 15 residues long. Germline CDR1 is SQVTM and CDR2 is ANQGSEA. With 0 bases clipped from V and 5 bases from J, the junction kept 8 bases outside the gene matches. The CDR3 loop is CSVEDLQGANTEAFF. CDR3 in DNA: TGCAGCGTTGAAGATCTTCAGGGGGCGAATACTGAAGCTTTCTTT.

The table lists this clonotype with many counts. V is TRBV29-1 and J is TRBJ2-1, with TRBD2 identical over 14 bases. Germline loops: CDR1 SQVTM, CDR2 ANQGSEA. The CDR3 spans 17 residues. V lost 5 bases to trimming and J lost 2 bases; unmatched junction nucleotides: 8. This CDR3 is CSVWDRGLAGAYNEQFF. CDR3 DNA: TGCAGCGTTTGGGACAGGGGACTAGCGGGGGCCTACAATGAGCAGTTCTTC.

This clonotype occurred many times. The J gene is TRBJ2-7, the V gene TRBV7-2; maybe TRBD2 (6 bases). Germline V gives CDR1 SGHTA, CDR2 FQGNSA. V lost 5 bases, J lost 0 bases, and 17 bases lay in between. CDR3 size: 16 residues. The CDR3 region is CASSPTTGRGSYEQYF. In DNA, the CDR3 is TGTGCCAGCAGCCCCACGACTGGGCGGGGCTCCTACGAGCAGTACTTC.

Many counts were recorded for this clonotype. The chain is built from TRBV20-1 and TRBJ2-7; TRBD1 might be the D (6 bases). With 5 bases removed from V and 7 bases from J, the gap between germline ends came to 15 bases. The CDR3 is 12 residues long. Germline V gene sequence: CDR1 DFQATT, CDR2 SNEGSKA (reference sequence). DNA for the CDR3: TGCAGTGCTCTTCAACAGGGTGAGGAGCAGTACTTC. It codes for CSALQQGEEQYF.